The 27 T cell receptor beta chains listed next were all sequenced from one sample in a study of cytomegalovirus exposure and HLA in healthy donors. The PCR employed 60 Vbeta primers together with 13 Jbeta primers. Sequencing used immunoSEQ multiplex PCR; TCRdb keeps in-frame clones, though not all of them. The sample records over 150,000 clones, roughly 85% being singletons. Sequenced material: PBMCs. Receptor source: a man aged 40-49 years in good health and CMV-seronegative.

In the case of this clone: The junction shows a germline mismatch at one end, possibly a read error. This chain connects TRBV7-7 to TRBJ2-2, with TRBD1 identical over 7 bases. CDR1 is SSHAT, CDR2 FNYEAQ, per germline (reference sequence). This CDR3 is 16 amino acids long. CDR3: CASSLGGQANTGELFF. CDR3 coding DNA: TGTGCTAGCAGCTTAGGAGGACAGGCGAACACCGGGGAGCTGTTTTTT.

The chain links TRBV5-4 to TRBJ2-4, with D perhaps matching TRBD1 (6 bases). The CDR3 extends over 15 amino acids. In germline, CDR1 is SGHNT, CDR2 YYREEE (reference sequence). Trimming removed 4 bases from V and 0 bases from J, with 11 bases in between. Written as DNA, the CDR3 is TGTGCCAGCAGCCCACAGGGTTTAGCCAAAAACATTCAGTACTTC. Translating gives CASSPQGLAKNIQYF.

CDR3 DNA sequence: TGTGCCAGCAGCGTGGGGGCGGGAGGGCTTAACATTCAGTACTTC. It yields the protein CASSVGAGGLNIQYF. The chain has TRBV9 and TRBJ2-4; 9 bases are shared with TRBD2. CDR1 is SGDLS, CDR2 YYNGEE, per germline. V shed 2 bases and J 7 bases; nucleotides not matched to a gene: 7. There are 15 residues in the CDR3.

The CDR3 loop reads CASRQRQGSNEKLFF. The CDR3, as DNA: TGCGCCAGCAGGCAGCGACAGGGCTCTAATGAAAAACTGTTTTTT. The V call is TRBV5-1, the J call TRBJ1-4; 7 nucleotides match TRBD1. The V gene's germline CDR1 is SGHRS and CDR2 YFSETQ. This CDR3 has 15 amino acids. The trim removed 5 bases at V and 3 bases at J, leaving 7 bases unmatched.

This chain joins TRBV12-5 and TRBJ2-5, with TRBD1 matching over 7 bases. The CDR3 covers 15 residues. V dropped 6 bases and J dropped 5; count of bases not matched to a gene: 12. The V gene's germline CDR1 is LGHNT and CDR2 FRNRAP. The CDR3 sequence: CASGPGQDLFETQYF. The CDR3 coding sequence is TGTGCTAGTGGACCCGGACAGGATCTGTTCGAGACCCAGTACTTC.

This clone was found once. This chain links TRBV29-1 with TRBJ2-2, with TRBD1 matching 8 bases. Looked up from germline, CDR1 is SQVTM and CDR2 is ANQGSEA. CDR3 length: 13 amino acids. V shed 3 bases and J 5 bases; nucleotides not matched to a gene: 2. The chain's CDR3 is CSVDGQGTGELFF. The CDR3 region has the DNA TGCAGCGTTGACGGACAGGGTACCGGGGAGCTGTTTTTT.

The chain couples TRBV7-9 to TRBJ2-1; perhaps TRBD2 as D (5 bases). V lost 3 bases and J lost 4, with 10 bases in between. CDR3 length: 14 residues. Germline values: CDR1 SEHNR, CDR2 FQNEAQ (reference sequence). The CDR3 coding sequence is TGTGCCAGCAGCTTGGAGACTAAATACAATGAGCAGTTCTTC. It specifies CASSLETKYNEQFF.

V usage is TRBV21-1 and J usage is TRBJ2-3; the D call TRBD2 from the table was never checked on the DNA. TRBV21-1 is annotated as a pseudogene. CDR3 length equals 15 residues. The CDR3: CASSKIKRLTDTQYF. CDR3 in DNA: TGTGCCAGCAGCAAAATAAAGAGATTGACAGATACGCAGTATTTT.

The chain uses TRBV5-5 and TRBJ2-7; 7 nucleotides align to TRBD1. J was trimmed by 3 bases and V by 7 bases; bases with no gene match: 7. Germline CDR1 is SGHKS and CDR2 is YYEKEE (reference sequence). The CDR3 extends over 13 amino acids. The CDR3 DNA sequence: TGTGCCAGCTCCGGACAGGCACTCTACGAGCAGTACTTC. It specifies CASSGQALYEQYF.

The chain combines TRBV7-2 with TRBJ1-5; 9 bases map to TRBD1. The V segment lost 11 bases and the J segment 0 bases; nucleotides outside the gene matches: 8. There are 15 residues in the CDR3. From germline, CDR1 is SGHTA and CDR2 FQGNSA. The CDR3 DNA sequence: TGTGCCTGCCGGGACAGGGTGAATAGCAATCAGCCCCAGCATTTT. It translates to CACRDRVNSNQPQHF.

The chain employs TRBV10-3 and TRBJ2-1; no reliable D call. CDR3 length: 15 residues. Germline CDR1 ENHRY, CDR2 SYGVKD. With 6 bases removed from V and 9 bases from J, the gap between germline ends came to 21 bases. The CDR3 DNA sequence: TGTGCCATCAGCCCAGGCGTCACCAAGGTTGTTGAGCAGTTCTTC. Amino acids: CAISPGVTKVVEQFF.

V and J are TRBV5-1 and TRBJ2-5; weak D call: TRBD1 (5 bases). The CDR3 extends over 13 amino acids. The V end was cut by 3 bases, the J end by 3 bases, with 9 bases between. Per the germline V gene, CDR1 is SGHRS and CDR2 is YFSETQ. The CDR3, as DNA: TGCGCCAGCAGCTCTCGACAGAAAGAGACCCAGTACTTC. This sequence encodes CASSSRQKETQYF.

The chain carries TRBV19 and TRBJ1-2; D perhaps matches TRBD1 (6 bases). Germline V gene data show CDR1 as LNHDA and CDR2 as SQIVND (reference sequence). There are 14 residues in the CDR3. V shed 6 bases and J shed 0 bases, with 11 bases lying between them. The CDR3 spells CASSPQGANYGYTF. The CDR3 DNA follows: TGTGCCAGTAGCCCACAGGGTGCTAACTATGGCTACACCTTC.

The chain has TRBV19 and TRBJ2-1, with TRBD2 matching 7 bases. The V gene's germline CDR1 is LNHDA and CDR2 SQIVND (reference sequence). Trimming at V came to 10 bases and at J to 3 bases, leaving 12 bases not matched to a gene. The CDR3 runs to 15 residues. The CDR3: CATKIGGSNYNEQFF. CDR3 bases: TGTGCCACCAAGATCGGCGGGAGTAACTACAATGAGCAGTTCTTC.

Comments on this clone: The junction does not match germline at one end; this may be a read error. This chain's CDR3 is CASSLVGGNSQYF. The CDR3 nucleotides are TGTGCCAGCAGCTTAGTAGGGGGTAACAGTCAGTACTTC. This chain links TRBV7-9 with TRBJ2-4, with a possible D match to TRBD1 (6 bases). The CDR3 is 13 amino acids. CDR1 is SEHNR and CDR2 is FQNEAQ in the germline V gene (reference sequence).

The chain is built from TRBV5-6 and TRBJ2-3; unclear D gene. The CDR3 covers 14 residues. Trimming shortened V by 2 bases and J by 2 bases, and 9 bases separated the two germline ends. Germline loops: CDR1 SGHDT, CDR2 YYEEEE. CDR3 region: CASSFRRHTDTQYF. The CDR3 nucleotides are TGTGCCAGCAGCTTTAGGCGGCACACAGATACGCAGTATTTT.

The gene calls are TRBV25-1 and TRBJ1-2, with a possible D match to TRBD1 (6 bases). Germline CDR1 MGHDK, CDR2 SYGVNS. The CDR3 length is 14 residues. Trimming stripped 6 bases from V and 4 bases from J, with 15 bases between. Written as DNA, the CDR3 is TGTGCCAGCAGCGCCAGGGTAGGGGGCTATGGCTACACCTTC. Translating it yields CASSARVGGYGYTF.

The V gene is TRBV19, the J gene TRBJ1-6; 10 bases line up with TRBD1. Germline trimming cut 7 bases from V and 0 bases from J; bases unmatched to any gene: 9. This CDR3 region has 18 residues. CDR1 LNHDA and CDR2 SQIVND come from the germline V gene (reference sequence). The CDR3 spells CASNPTRTGGSYNSPLHF. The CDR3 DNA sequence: TGTGCCAGTAATCCGACCCGGACAGGGGGCTCCTATAATTCACCCCTCCACTTT.

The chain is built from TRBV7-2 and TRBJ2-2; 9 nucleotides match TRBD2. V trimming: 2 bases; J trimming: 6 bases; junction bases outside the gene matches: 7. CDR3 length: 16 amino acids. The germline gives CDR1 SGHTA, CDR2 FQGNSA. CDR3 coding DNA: TGTGCCAGCAGCTTAAGGGGTAGCGGGAGCGCCGGGGAGCTGTTTTTT. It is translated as CASSLRGSGSAGELFF.

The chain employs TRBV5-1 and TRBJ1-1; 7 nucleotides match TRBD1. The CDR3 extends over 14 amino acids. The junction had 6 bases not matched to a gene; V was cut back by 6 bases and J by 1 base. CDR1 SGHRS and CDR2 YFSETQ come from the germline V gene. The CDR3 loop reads CASTAGTANTEAFF. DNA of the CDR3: TGCGCCAGCACCGCCGGGACAGCGAACACTGAAGCTTTCTTT.

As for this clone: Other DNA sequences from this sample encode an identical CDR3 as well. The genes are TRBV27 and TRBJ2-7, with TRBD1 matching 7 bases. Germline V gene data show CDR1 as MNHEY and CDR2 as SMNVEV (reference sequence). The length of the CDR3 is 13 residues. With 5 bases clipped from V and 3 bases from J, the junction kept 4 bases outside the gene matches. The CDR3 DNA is TGTGCCAGCAGTCTGCGACAGGGCTACGAGCAGTACTTC. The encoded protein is CASSLRQGYEQYF.

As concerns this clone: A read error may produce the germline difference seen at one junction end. CDR3 nucleotide sequence: TGTGCCAGCAGCTTGGCCGTGGCAGGGGGCTCCGACGAGCAGTACTTC. Its protein is CASSLAVAGGSDEQYF. The chain carries TRBV5-6 and TRBJ2-7; 8 nucleotides align to TRBD1. The CDR3 loop spans 16 amino acids. In germline, CDR1 is SGHDT, CDR2 YYEEEE. Variable domain in full (rest from reference TRBV5-6 and TRBJ2-7): DAGVTQSPTHLIKTRGQQVTLRCSPKSGHDTVSWYQQALGQGPQFIFQYYEEEERQRGNFPDRFSGHQFPNYSSELNVNALLLGDSALYLCASSLAVAGGSDEQYFGPGTRLTVT.

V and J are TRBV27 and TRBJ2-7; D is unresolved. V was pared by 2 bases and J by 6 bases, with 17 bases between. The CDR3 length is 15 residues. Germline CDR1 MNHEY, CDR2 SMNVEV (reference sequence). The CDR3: CASSLNSLRRFEQYF. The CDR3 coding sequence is TGTGCCAGCAGTTTAAATTCGCTGCGGAGATTCGAGCAGTACTTC.

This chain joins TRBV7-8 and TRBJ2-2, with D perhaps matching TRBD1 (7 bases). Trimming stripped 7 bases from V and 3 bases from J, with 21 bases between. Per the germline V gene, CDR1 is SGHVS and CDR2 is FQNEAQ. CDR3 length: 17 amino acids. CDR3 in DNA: TGTGCCAGCACTCCATACTTCAGGGGGGCGGACACCGGGGAGCTGTTTTTT. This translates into CASTPYFRGADTGELFF. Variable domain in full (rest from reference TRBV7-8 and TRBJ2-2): GAGVSQSPRYKVAKRGQDVALRCDPISGHVSLFWYQQALGQGPEFLTYFQNEAQLDKSGLPSDRFFAERPEGSVSTLKIQRTQQEDSAVYLCASTPYFRGADTGELFFGEGSRLTVL.

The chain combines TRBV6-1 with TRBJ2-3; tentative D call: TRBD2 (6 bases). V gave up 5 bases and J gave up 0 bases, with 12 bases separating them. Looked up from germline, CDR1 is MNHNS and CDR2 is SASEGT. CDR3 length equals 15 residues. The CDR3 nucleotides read TGTGCCAGCAGTCATAGCGGAACTAGCACAGATACGCAGTATTTT. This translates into CASSHSGTSTDTQYF.

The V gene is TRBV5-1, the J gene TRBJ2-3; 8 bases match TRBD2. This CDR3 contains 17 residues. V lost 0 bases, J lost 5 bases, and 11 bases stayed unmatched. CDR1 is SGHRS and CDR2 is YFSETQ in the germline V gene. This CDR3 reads CASSLDGSGVDVDTQYF. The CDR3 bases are TGCGCCAGCAGCTTGGACGGTAGCGGGGTCGATGTAGATACGCAGTATTTT.

CDR3 nucleotides: TGTGCCAGCAGCGACGCCACTAGCGGGAGTAGGTACGAGCAGTTCTTC. Its protein product is CASSDATSGSRYEQFF. The gene calls are TRBV11-2 and TRBJ2-1, with 11 bases aligning to TRBD2. Germline CDR1 is SGHAT and CDR2 is FQNNGV. V shed 5 bases and J 10 bases; nucleotides not matched to a gene: 13. This CDR3 is 16 amino acids long.